Presented here are 20 T cell receptor beta chains from one specimen sequenced in a study of graft-versus-host responses after intestinal transplantation. These receptors have no identified antigens. The repertoire was sequenced with immunoSEQ multiplex PCR; TCRdb's copy has only in-frame clones and lacks some. There are about 59,000 clones in the sample; 85% to 95% occur only once, and 0.38% lies in the top ten. Sequences were derived from unstimulated CD4+ T cells sorted from spleen or lymph node cells, sampled before transplant. The receptors come from a human donor who was the organ donor for an intestinal transplant.

The rearrangement uses TRBV5-1 and TRBJ1-1; D is ambiguous. Germline CDR1 reads SGHRS; CDR2 reads YFSETQ. Trimming removed 3 bases from V and 4 bases from J, with 13 bases in between. The CDR3 sequence is 14 residues long. The CDR3 loop reads CASSSGGKGTEAFF. The CDR3 DNA sequence: TGCGCCAGCAGCTCGGGCGGGAAGGGCACTGAAGCTTTCTTT.

The chain links TRBV9 to TRBJ2-5; TRBD2 aligns across 10 bases. The CDR3 loop spans 15 amino acids. CDR1 is SGDLS, CDR2 YYNGEE, per germline. V trimming: 2 bases; J trimming: 7 bases; junction bases outside the gene matches: 8. CDR3 DNA sequence: TGTGCCAGCAGCGTGGGGCTAGCGGGGGCGGGGACCCAGTACTTC. This gives the protein CASSVGLAGAGTQYF.

This clone has only a few counts. This chain's CDR3 is CASSPPRAGEISGNTIYF. The CDR3 nucleotides are TGTGCCAGCTCACCACCGCGGGCAGGGGAAATCTCTGGAAACACCATATATTTT. This chain connects TRBV18 to TRBJ1-3, with D possibly TRBD1 on 6 matching bases. This CDR3 has 18 amino acids. Germline lookup yields CDR1 KGHSH and CDR2 LQKENI. V was clipped by 0 bases and J by 0 bases, with 15 bases between them.

The rearrangement uses TRBV5-4 and TRBJ2-2; 8 bases agree with TRBD2. Germline V gene sequence: CDR1 SGHNT, CDR2 YYREEE (reference sequence). With V trimmed by 0 bases and J by 5 bases, 6 bases remained unmatched. The CDR3 is 16 residues long. CDR3 in amino acids: CASSLARGADTGELFF. The CDR3 DNA reads as TGTGCCAGCAGCTTGGCGCGGGGGGCCGATACCGGGGAGCTGTTTTTT.

The rearrangement links TRBV28 to TRBJ1-1; D gene unclear. CDR1 and CDR2 (germline): MDHEN, SYDVKM. The CDR3 loop spans 14 amino acids. The V gene lost 6 bases and the J gene lost 3 bases, with 14 bases spanning the gap. In DNA form, the CDR3 reads TGTGCCAGCAGCTTGGACCTGGGGTACACTGAAGCTTTCTTT. It encodes CASSLDLGYTEAFF.

This chain links TRBV2 with TRBJ1-5; D is uncertain. The CDR3 is made up of 15 amino acids. Trimming left V 5 bases short and J 6 bases short, with 17 bases between. The germline V gene encodes CDR1 SNHLY and CDR2 FYNNEI. The CDR3 here is CASSPTTGRIQPQHF. CDR3 nucleotides: TGTGCCAGCAGTCCGACGACGGGCCGTATTCAGCCCCAGCATTTT. Looking up the rest from reference TRBV2 and TRBJ1-5 gives the full variable domain: EPEVTQTPSHQVTQMGQEVILRCVPISNHLYFYWYRQILGQKVEFLVSFYNNEISEKSEIFDDQFSVERPDGSNFTLKIRSTKLEDSAMYFCASSPTTGRIQPQHFGDGTRLSIL.

V and J are TRBV6-1 and TRBJ2-5; 7 bases are a match to TRBD2. V lost 4 bases and J lost 4; bases outside the gene matches: 9. The CDR3 runs 15 residues. The germline gives CDR1 MNHNS, CDR2 SASEGT. CDR3 region: CASSVQRGVGETQYF. CDR3 coding DNA: TGTGCCAGCAGTGTACAACGGGGGGTGGGAGAGACCCAGTACTTC.

This sequence joins TRBV30 and TRBJ1-4, with 9 bases matching TRBD1. With V trimmed by 8 bases and J by 4 bases, 2 bases remained unmatched. Germline V gene sequence: CDR1 GTSNPN, CDR2 SVGIG (reference sequence). The CDR3 extends over 12 amino acids. CDR3 DNA sequence: TGTGCCCCGGGACAGGGTAATGAAAAACTGTTTTTT. Its protein product is CAPGQGNEKLFF.

The rearrangement joins TRBV10-2 to TRBJ2-3; 10 bases fit TRBD2. This CDR3 contains 15 residues. The V gene's germline CDR1 is WSHSY and CDR2 SAAADI. Trimming took 3 bases from V and 2 from J; bases not matched to a gene: 2. Here the CDR3 reads CASSDLAGATDTQYF. The DNA of the CDR3 is TGCGCCAGCAGTGACCTAGCGGGGGCCACAGATACGCAGTATTTT.

The chain couples TRBV5-4 to TRBJ2-3; no reliable D call. The ends were cut back, 1 base at V and 3 bases at J, with 9 bases in the middle. The germline V gene encodes CDR1 SGHNT and CDR2 YYREEE (reference sequence). This CDR3 is 14 amino acids long. In nucleotides, the CDR3 is TGTGCCAGCAGCTTGCCGCGGCAGACAGATACGCAGTATTTT. Its protein is CASSLPRQTDTQYF.

V and J are TRBV2 and TRBJ2-7; TRBD1 might be the D (5 bases). The CDR3 sequence is 14 residues long. Germline CDR1 and CDR2: SNHLY and FYNNEI. V gave up 3 bases and J gave up 3 bases, with 12 bases separating them. The CDR3 region has the DNA TGTGCCAGCAGTGAGAAGGGGTGGGGCTACGAGCAGTACTTC. It yields the protein CASSEKGWGYEQYF.

This rearrangement joins TRBV5-6 to TRBJ1-4; 9 positions agree with TRBD1. The germline CDR1 and CDR2 sequences are SGHDT and YYEEEE. The CDR3 totals 14 residues. V shed 4 bases and J 8 bases; nucleotides not matched to a gene: 6. The CDR3 is CASSTTGGEEKLFF. Here the CDR3 DNA reads TGTGCCAGCAGCACGACAGGGGGGGAAGAAAAACTGTTTTTT.

The DNA for the CDR3 is TGCGCCAGCAGCCAACCCGGGATGGGTGAGACCCAGTACTTC. It specifies CASSQPGMGETQYF. The chain uses TRBV4-1 and TRBJ2-5, with a weak D call TRBD2 (5 bases). CDR3 size: 14 residues. Per germline, CDR1 MGHRA and CDR2 YSYEKL. The V end was cut by 2 bases, the J end by 5 bases, with 12 bases between.

This clone was counted a single time. The chain is built from TRBV5-1 and TRBJ2-7, with 8 bases identical to TRBD2. CDR1 and CDR2 (germline): SGHRS, YFSETQ. Trimming cost V 1 base and J 2 bases; bases outside gene matches: 2. The CDR3 is made up of 14 amino acids. CDR3 sequence reads: CASSLRGGPYEQYF. Here the CDR3 DNA reads TGCGCCAGCAGCTTGCGGGGGGGCCCCTACGAGCAGTACTTC.

The chain combines TRBV5-5 with TRBJ2-6, with D possibly TRBD1 on 6 matching bases. Germline V lookup: CDR1 SGHKS, CDR2 YYEKEE (reference sequence). V was trimmed by 3 bases and J by 2 bases, leaving 18 bases between them. CDR3 length: 18 residues. DNA of the CDR3: TGTGCCAGCAGCTCCGCATCATTCAGGGGAACTGGGGCCAACGTCCTGACTTTC. Encoded protein: CASSSASFRGTGANVLTF.

V is TRBV19 and J is TRBJ2-5; D uncertain. CDR3 length equals 14 residues. Trimming stripped 4 bases from V and 5 bases from J, with 14 bases between. Germline assignment: CDR1 LNHDA and CDR2 SQIVND (reference sequence). CDR3 amino acids: CASSRHDLMETQYF. For the CDR3, the DNA is TGTGCCAGTAGTAGACATGACCTGATGGAGACCCAGTACTTC.

This rearrangement joins TRBV7-8 to TRBJ1-1; no clear D. The V end was cut by 3 bases, the J end by 4 bases, with 6 bases between. The germline gives CDR1 SGHVS, CDR2 FQNEAQ. This CDR3 comprises 12 residues. The CDR3 here is CASSFDGTEAFF. Here the CDR3 DNA reads TGTGCCAGCAGCTTTGATGGCACTGAAGCTTTCTTT.

V gene TRBV4-1 combines with J gene TRBJ1-1, with D hard to call. The CDR3 totals 13 residues. Per the germline V gene, CDR1 is MGHRA and CDR2 is YSYEKL. Trimming pared 1 base from V and 1 base from J, leaving 4 bases between. CDR3 nucleotide sequence: TGCGCCAGCAGCCAAGGAGGGAACACTGAAGCTTTCTTT. The encoded protein is CASSQGGNTEAFF.

The rearrangement links TRBV19 to TRBJ1-6; no reliable D call. Germline V gene lookup returns CDR1 LNHDA and CDR2 SQIVND (reference sequence). V shed 3 bases and J shed 7 bases, with 10 bases lying between them. There are 14 residues in the CDR3. The CDR3: CASSIGTPNSPLHF. The DNA of the CDR3 is TGTGCCAGTAGTATCGGCACACCAAATTCACCCCTCCACTTT.

The rearrangement uses TRBV27 and TRBJ1-6, with 7 bases that match TRBD1. V trimming: 4 bases; J trimming: 4 bases; junction bases outside the gene matches: 1. Per germline, CDR1 MNHEY and CDR2 SMNVEV (reference sequence). CDR3 length: 14 amino acids. CDR3 amino acids: CASSSGQYNSPLHF. DNA of the CDR3: TGTGCCAGCAGTTCGGGACAGTATAATTCACCCCTCCACTTT.